These T cell receptor beta chains were read from a single sample in a study of T cell responses to AZD1222 COVID-19 vaccine. Repertoires were generated with immunoSEQ multiplex PCR, while TCRdb's copy carries only in-frame clones and drops some. The sample consists of around 200,000 clones, around 88% of them appearing once. Sample: peripheral blood, taken on day 0 of AZD1222 vaccination. The receptor source for this set is an adult in good health. The CDR3 runs from the conserved cysteine through the conserved F or W. The order of the fields is CDR3 DNA, CDR3 protein, V gene, J gene, clone size, D gene. The D gene is left open where the match is weak. Clone size appears in some rows only: once, few, many, or a class for an expanded clone.

TGTGCCAGCAGCTTAGCCACGGGGGGCCTTCAGCCCCAGCATTTT	CASSLATGGLQPQHF	TRBV11-2	TRBJ1-5	-	-
TGTGCCTGGAGTAAGAAGGCTCGAGGCGAGCAGTACTTC	CAWSKKARGEQYF	TRBV30	TRBJ2-7	-	-
TGTGCCAGCAGTACGGACAGGGTCGTCTATGGCTACACCTTC	CASSTDRVVYGYTF	TRBV2	TRBJ1-2	-	TRBD1
TGTGCCAGTAAGGGGAGGATTTCGGACACTGAAGCTTTCTTT	CASKGRISDTEAFF	TRBV19	TRBJ1-1	-	-
TGTGCCTGGAGTGTCGACGGGACAGGTGTATTCGCGTCTAATGAAAAACTGTTTTTT	CAWSVDGTGVFASNEKLFF	TRBV30	TRBJ1-4	once	TRBD1
TGTGCCAGCAGTTTTGACAGCACCGGCTACACCTTC	CASSFDSTGYTF	TRBV12-3/TRBV12-4	TRBJ1-2	-	-
TGTGCCAGCAGCGAACAGGGTTACACTGAAGCTTTCTTT	CASSEQGYTEAFF	TRBV7-8	TRBJ1-1	-	-
TGTGCCAGCAGTGACCCTACAGGGTTGATGGGCAATGAGCAGTTCTTC	CASSDPTGLMGNEQFF	TRBV25-1	TRBJ2-1	-	-
TGTGCCAGCAGCTCCCCATCTGGCACAGATACGCAGTATTTT	CASSSPSGTDTQYF	TRBV5-4	TRBJ2-3	few	-
TGTGCCAGCAGCCCACAGGGGGCGCGGGATTTTTACGAGCAGTACTTC	CASSPQGARDFYEQYF	TRBV7-9	TRBJ2-7	-	TRBD1
TGTGCCACCAGCAGAGATAGGTCGGCAGGGGTTATGCACGGCGGCTACACCTTC	CATSRDRSAGVMHGGYTF	TRBV15	TRBJ1-2	-	-
-	CASSLVPLWGYTF	TRBV5-4	TRBJ1-2	-	-
TGTGCCAGCAGCTTTCGGGCGAGGGGCTACACCTTC	CASSFRARGYTF	TRBV7-9	TRBJ1-2	-	-
TGTGCCAGCTCACCTCCACAGACTGGAAACACCATATATTTT	CASSPPQTGNTIYF	TRBV18	TRBJ1-3	-	-
TGTGCCAGCAGCAAAGCGCGGGTTGGCTACACCTTC	CASSKARVGYTF	TRBV21-1	TRBJ1-2	-	-
TGCGCCAGCAGCTTACTAGCGGGGGGGCGAGATACGCAGTATTTT	CASSLLAGGRDTQYF	TRBV5-1	TRBJ2-3	-	TRBD2
TGTGCCAGCAGCAGATACAATGAGCAGTTCTTC	CASSRYNEQFF	TRBV7-2	TRBJ2-1	-	-
TGTGCTAGTGGTTTGGGACAGGGGGGCTACGAGCAGTACTTC	CASGLGQGGYEQYF	TRBV12-5	TRBJ2-7	-	TRBD1
TGTGCCAGCAGCTTTTCGGGGGTGAACACTGAAGCTTTCTTT	CASSFSGVNTEAFF	TRBV11-2	TRBJ1-1	-	-
TGCGCCAGCAGCCAACCTGTGAAGAGACGGTACACTGAAGCTTTCTTT	CASSQPVKRRYTEAFF	TRBV4-1	TRBJ1-1	-	-
TGTGCCAGCAGCCGAAGGGGGGTGTCCGACTATGGCTACACCTTC	CASSRRGVSDYGYTF	TRBV5-4	TRBJ1-2	-	-
TGTGCCAGCAGCCGAACAGGGGGTTGGACTGAAGCTTTCTTT	CASSRTGGWTEAFF	TRBV14	TRBJ1-1	once	TRBD1